The rows below give T cell receptor beta chains drawn from one sample of a study of T cells after yellow fever vaccination. Using its own MiXCR run on the 5' RACE reads, TCRdb lists one record per CDR3 protein. The sample lists approximately 550,000 distinct CDR3 sequences; less than 15% were seen once. Here the sequenced sample was PBMCs, taken on the day of the yellow fever booster vaccination. The receptors were sampled from a man aged 25 to 40 who received the YFV17D yellow fever vaccine. Both conserved end residues are part of each CDR3. The D gene is left open where the match is weak. Expanded clones get a size class; other rows say once, few or many, or leave the size out.

D gene,CDR3 length,J gene,V gene,clone size,CDR3 protein,CDR3 DNA
TRBD2,15,TRBJ2-3,TRBV20-1,-,CSGTGLAGGEDTQYF,TGCAGTGGGACGGGACTAGCGGGAGGAGAAGATACGCAGTATTTT
TRBD2,17,TRBJ2-7,TRBV27,few,CASSSLRTSGKTYEQYF,TGTGCCAGCAGTTCCCTAAGGACTAGCGGGAAGACCTACGAGCAGTACTTC
TRBD1,13,TRBJ2-5,TRBV18,-,CASGRQGQETQYF,TGTGCCAGCGGGAGACAGGGACAAGAGACCCAGTACTTC
-,14,TRBJ2-3,TRBV12-3/TRBV12-4,-,CASSRDGGTDTQYF,TGTGCCAGCAGCCGTGACGGGGGCACAGATACGCAGTATTTT
TRBD1,15,TRBJ1-1,TRBV6-1,-,CASRQQTGLDTEAFF,TGTGCCAGCAGGCAACAGACAGGGTTGGACACTGAAGCTTTCTTT
-,14,TRBJ1-5,TRBV27,few,CASSSWGLGQPQHF,TGTGCCAGCAGTTCGTGGGGGCTAGGCCAGCCCCAGCATTTT
-,14,TRBJ2-1,TRBV5-1,many,CASSTDSGANEQFF,TGCGCCAGCAGCACGGACTCAGGGGCCAATGAGCAGTTCTTC
-,15,TRBJ2-5,TRBV5-6,-,CASSLGRTGQETQYF,TGTGCCAGCAGCCTTGGGAGGACTGGGCAAGAGACCCAGTACTTC
TRBD1,13,TRBJ2-2,TRBV10-3,-,CAMRTGSTGELFF,TGTGCCATGAGGACAGGGAGCACCGGGGAGCTGTTTTTT
-,15,TRBJ2-1,TRBV11-2,-,CASSPDWGSYNEQFF,TGTGCCAGCAGCCCCGACTGGGGTTCCTACAATGAGCAGTTCTTC
TRBD2,16,TRBJ2-7,TRBV28,few,CASIPSGANTNYEQYF,TGTGCCAGCATCCCTAGCGGAGCAAACACTAACTACGAGCAGTACTTC
TRBD1,15,TRBJ2-1,TRBV30,-,CACHFGDRGFDEQFF,TGTGCCTGCCACTTCGGGGACAGGGGTTTTGATGAGCAGTTCTTC